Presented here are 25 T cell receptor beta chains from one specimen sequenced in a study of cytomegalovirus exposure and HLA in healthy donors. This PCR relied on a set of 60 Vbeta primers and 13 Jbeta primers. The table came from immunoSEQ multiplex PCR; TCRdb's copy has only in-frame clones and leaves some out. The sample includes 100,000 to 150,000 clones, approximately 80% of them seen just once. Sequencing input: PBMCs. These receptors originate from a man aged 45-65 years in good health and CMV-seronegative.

The CDR3, as DNA: TGCGCCAGCAGCTCAAGGGGACAGGACTACGAGCAGTACTTC. Translated: CASSSRGQDYEQYF. The chain has TRBV5-1 and TRBJ2-7, with 8 bases fitting TRBD1. The junction had 5 bases not matched to a gene; V was cut back by 3 bases and J by 3 bases. The CDR3 is made up of 14 amino acids. Germline lookup yields CDR1 SGHRS and CDR2 YFSETQ.

The CDR3 spells CASSPGLAGNYEQYF. The CDR3 nucleotides are TGTGCCAGCTCACCAGGACTAGCGGGGAACTACGAGCAGTACTTC. The rearrangement joins TRBV18 to TRBJ2-7; 12 nucleotides align to TRBD2. The CDR3 is 15 residues long. In germline, CDR1 is KGHSH, CDR2 LQKENI. The V segment lost 2 bases and the J segment 3 bases; nucleotides outside the gene matches: 2.

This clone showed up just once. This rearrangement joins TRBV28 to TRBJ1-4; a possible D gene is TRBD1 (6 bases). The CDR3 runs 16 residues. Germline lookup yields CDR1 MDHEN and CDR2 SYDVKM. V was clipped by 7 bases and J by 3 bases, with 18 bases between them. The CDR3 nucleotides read TGTGCCAGCACCCGGGCGGGGGGGCTGGCTAATGAAAAACTGTTTTTT. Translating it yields CASTRAGGLANEKLFF.

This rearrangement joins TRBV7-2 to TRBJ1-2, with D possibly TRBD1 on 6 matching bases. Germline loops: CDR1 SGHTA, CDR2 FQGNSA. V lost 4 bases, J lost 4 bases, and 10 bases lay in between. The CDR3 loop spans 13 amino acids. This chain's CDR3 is CASSSQGTYGYTF. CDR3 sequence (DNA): TGTGCCAGCAGCTCCCAGGGGACCTATGGCTACACCTTC.

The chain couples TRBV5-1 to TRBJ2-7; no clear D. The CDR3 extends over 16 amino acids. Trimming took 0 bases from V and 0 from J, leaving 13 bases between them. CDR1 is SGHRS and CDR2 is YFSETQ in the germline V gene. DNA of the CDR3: TGCGCCAGCAGCTTGGACAGCTTCGCGAGCTCCTACGAGCAGTACTTC. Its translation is CASSLDSFASSYEQYF.

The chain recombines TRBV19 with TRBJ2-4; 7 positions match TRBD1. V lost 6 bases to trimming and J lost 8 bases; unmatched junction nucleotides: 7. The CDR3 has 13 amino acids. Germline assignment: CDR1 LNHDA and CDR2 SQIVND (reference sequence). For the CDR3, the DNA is TGTGCCAGTAGCCCCACAGGGGAAGACATTCAGTACTTC. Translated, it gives CASSPTGEDIQYF.

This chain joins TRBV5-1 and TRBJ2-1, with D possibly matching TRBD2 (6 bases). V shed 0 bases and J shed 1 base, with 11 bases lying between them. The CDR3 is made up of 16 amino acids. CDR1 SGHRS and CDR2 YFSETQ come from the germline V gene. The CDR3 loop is CASSLAPGDSYNEQFF. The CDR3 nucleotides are TGCGCCAGCAGCTTGGCACCGGGGGATTCCTACAATGAGCAGTTCTTC.

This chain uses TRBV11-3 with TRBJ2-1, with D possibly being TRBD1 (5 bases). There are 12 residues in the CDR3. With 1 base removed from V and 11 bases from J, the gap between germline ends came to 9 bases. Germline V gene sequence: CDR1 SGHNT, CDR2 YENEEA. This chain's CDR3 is CASSLGQGKQFF. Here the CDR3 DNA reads TGTGCCAGCAGCTTAGGTCAGGGTAAGCAGTTCTTC.

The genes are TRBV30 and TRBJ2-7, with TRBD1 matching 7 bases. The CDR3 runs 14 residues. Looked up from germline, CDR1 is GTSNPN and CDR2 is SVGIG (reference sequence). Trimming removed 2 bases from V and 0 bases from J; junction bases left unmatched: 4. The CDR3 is CAWSTGEGSYEQYF. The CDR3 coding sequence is TGTGCCTGGAGTACAGGGGAAGGCTCCTACGAGCAGTACTTC.

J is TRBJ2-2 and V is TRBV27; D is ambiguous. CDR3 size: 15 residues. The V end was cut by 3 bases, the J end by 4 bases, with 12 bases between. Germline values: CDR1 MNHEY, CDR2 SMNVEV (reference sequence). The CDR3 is CASSLGPAPTGELFF. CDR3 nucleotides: TGTGCCAGCAGTTTGGGCCCCGCCCCCACCGGGGAGCTGTTTTTT.

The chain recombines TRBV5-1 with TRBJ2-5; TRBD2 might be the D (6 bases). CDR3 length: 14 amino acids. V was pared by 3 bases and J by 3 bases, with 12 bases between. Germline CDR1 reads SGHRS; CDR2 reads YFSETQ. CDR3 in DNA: TGCGCCAGCAGCTCAGGGACGGGAGAAGAGACCCAGTACTTC. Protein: CASSSGTGEETQYF.

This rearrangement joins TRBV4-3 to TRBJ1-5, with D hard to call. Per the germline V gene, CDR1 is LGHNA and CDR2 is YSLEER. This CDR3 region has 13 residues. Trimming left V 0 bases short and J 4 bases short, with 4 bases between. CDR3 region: CASSQDGNQPQHF. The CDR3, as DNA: TGCGCCAGCAGCCAAGACGGGAATCAGCCCCAGCATTTT.

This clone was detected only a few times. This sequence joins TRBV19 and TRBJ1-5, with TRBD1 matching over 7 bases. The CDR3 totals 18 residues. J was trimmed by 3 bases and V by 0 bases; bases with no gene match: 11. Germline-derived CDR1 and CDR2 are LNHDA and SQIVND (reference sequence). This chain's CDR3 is CASSIDPPTGTFNQPQHF. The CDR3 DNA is TGTGCCAGTAGTATAGATCCCCCGACAGGGACTTTCAATCAGCCCCAGCATTTT. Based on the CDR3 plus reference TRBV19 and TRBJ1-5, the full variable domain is DGGITQSPKYLFRKEGQNVTLSCEQNLNHDAMYWYRQDPGQGLRLIYYSQIVNDFQKGDIAEGYSVSREKKESFPLTVTSAQKNPTAFYLCASSIDPPTGTFNQPQHFGDGTRLSIL.

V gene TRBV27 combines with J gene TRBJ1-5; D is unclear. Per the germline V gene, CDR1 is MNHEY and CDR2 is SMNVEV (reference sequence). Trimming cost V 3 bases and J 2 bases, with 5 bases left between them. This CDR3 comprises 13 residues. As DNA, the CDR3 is TGTGCCAGCAGTTTCGGAGGCAATCAGCCCCAGCATTTT. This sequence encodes CASSFGGNQPQHF.

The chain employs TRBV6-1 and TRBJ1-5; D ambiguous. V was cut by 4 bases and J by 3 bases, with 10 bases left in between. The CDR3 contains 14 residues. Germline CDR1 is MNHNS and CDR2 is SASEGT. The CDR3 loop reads CASSAQPFNQPQHF. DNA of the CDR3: TGTGCCAGCAGTGCACAGCCCTTCAATCAGCCCCAGCATTTT.

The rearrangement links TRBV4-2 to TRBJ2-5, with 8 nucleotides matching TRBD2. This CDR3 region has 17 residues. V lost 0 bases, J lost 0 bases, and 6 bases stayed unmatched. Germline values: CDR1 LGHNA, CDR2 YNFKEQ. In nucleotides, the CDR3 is TGTGCCAGCAGCCAAGATCCCACGGGGGGGCACCAAGAGACCCAGTACTTC. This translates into CASSQDPTGGHQETQYF.

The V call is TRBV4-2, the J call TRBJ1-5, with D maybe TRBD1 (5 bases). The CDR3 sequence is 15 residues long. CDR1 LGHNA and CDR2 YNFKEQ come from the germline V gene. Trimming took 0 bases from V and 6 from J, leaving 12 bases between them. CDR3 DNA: TGTGCCAGCAGCCAAGATGGCGGGGGGTTTCAGCCCCAGCATTTT. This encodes CASSQDGGGFQPQHF.

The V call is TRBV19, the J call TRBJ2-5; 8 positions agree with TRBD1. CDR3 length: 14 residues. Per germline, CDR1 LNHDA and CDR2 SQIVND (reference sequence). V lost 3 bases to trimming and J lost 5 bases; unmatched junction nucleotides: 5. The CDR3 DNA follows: TGTGCCAGTAGTATCTCAGGGGGCGATGAGACCCAGTACTTC. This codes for CASSISGGDETQYF.

The CDR3 sequence is CASGFTTTHRGSYNEQFF. The CDR3 DNA follows: TGTGCTAGTGGCTTTACCACCACACACAGGGGCAGTTACAATGAGCAGTTCTTC. The chain uses TRBV12-5 and TRBJ2-1; 7 nucleotides match TRBD1. Germline loops: CDR1 LGHNT, CDR2 FRNRAP. The trim removed 6 bases at V and 4 bases at J, leaving 18 bases unmatched. This CDR3 contains 18 residues.

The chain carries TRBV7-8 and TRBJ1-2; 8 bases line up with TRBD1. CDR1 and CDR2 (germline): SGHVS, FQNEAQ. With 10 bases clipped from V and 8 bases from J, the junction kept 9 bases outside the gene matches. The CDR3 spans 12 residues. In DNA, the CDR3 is TGTGCCACCCGGGACAGGACTTGGGGCTACACCTTC. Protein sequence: CATRDRTWGYTF. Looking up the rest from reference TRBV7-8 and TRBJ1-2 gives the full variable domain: GAGVSQSPRYKVAKRGQDVALRCDPISGHVSLFWYQQALGQGPEFLTYFQNEAQLDKSGLPSDRFFAERPEGSVSTLKIQRTQQEDSAVYLCATRDRTWGYTFGSGTRLTVV.

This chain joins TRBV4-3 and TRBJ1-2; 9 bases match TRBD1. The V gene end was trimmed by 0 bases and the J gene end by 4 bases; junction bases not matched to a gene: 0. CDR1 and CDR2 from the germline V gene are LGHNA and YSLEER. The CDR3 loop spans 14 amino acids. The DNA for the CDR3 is TGCGCCAGCAGCCAAGAGACAGGGGGCTATGGCTACACCTTC. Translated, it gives CASSQETGGYGYTF.

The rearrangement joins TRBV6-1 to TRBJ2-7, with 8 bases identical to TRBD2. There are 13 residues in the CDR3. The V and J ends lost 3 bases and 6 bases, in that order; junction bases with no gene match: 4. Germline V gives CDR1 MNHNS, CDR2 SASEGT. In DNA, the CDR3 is TGTGCCAGCAGTGACTTCAGCGGGGGCGAGCAGTACGTC. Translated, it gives CASSDFSGGEQYV.

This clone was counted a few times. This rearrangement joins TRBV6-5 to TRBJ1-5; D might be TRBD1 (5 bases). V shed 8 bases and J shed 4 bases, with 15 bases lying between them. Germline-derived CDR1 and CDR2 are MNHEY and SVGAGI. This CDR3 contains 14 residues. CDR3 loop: CASGDVTENQPQHF. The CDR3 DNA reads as TGTGCCAGCGGTGATGTGACAGAGAATCAGCCCCAGCATTTT.

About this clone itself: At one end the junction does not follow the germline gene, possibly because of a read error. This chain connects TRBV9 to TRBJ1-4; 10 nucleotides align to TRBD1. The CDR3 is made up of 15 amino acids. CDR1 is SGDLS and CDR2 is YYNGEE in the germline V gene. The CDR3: CTSSARDRGGEKLFF. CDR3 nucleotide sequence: TGTACCAGCAGCGCGCGGGACAGGGGTGGGGAAAAACTGTTTTTT.

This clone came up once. The CDR3 region has the DNA TGTGCCAGCAGCTTAAGACAGGGGATGGGTAGCGGCACTGAAGCTTTCTTT. Amino acid sequence: CASSLRQGMGSGTEAFF. The chain employs TRBV7-2 and TRBJ1-1, with 8 bases identical to TRBD1. CDR3 length equals 17 residues. From germline, CDR1 is SGHTA and CDR2 FQGNSA. V was clipped by 2 bases and J by 4 bases; unmatched bases: 12.